This is a list of T cell receptor beta chains from one sample in a study of blood T cell repertoires in COVID-19. Profiled with immunoSEQ multiplex PCR; TCRdb holds only in-frame clones, not every one. Altogether under 150,000 clones are present, over 80% being singletons, with the ten largest covering under 20%. The specimen sequenced was PBMCs or T cells enriched from blood (not recorded which). The receptors come from a man aged 30-40 years who had recovered from COVID-19. Each CDR3 is given with its conserved first and last residue. D genes are given only for firm matches. Rows give clone size only sometimes, using once, few, many, or a class for an expanded clone.

14	-	TRBV25-1	TRBJ1-4	TRBD1	CASRGDRGNEKLFF	TGTGCCAGCAGGGGGGACAGGGGTAATGAAAAACTGTTTTTT
14	few	TRBV5-1	TRBJ2-3	TRBD2	CASSFSGAADTQYF	TGCGCCAGCAGCTTCAGCGGGGCGGCAGATACGCAGTATTTT
15	-	TRBV5-1	TRBJ2-7	TRBD1	CASSLTDRGYDEQYF	TGCGCCAGCAGCCTCACGGACAGGGGGTACGACGAGCAGTACTTC
17	-	TRBV9	TRBJ2-1	TRBD2	CASSPQGRGGSYNEQFF	TGTGCCAGCAGCCCCCAGGGGCGGGGGGGCTCCTACAATGAGCAGTTCTTC
15	-	TRBV27	TRBJ1-2	-	CASRQDLISNYGYTF	TGTGCCAGCAGACAGGATCTTATATCGAACTATGGCTACACCTTC
14	-	TRBV18	TRBJ1-1	-	CASSPPNGNTEAFF	TGTGCCAGCTCACCCCCCAACGGTAACACTGAAGCTTTCTTT
17	-	TRBV5-1	TRBJ2-3	-	CASSLVFRAASTDTQYF	TGCGCCAGCAGCTTGGTCTTCAGGGCAGCAAGCACAGATACGCAGTATTTT
15	-	TRBV27	TRBJ2-3	-	CASSFLVGPTDTQYF	TGTGCCAGCAGTTTCCTGGTGGGCCCGACAGATACGCAGTATTTT
15	-	TRBV3-1/TRBV3-2	TRBJ2-1	TRBD1	CASSLRDRGNTEQFF	TGTGCCAGCAGCCTTCGGGACAGGGGGAACACTGAGCAGTTCTTC
12	-	TRBV29-1	TRBJ2-1	-	CSVEGTYNEQFF	TGCAGCGTTGAGGGCACCTACAATGAGCAGTTCTTC
15	-	TRBV5-1	TRBJ1-2	TRBD1	CASSRGTGVNYGYTF	TGCGCCAGCAGCCGGGGGACAGGGGTTAACTATGGCTACACCTTC
15	few	TRBV18	TRBJ1-1	-	CASSTDSNMNTEAFF	TGTGCCAGCTCAACGGACAGCAACATGAACACTGAAGCTTTCTTT
16	once	TRBV18	TRBJ2-5	TRBD1	CASSPQAGGFQETQYF	TGTGCCAGCTCACCACAGGCAGGGGGCTTCCAAGAGACCCAGTACTTC
14	-	TRBV7-9	TRBJ1-1	TRBD1	CASRDGQVPTEAFF	TGTGCCAGCAGGGATGGACAGGTTCCCACTGAAGCTTTCTTT
14	once	TRBV19	TRBJ1-1	TRBD1	CASRVQGGNTEAFF	TGTGCCAGTAGAGTACAGGGGGGGAACACTGAAGCTTTCTTT
15	-	TRBV24-1	TRBJ2-2	TRBD1	CAPGTGGANTGELFF	TGTGCCCCTGGGACAGGGGGCGCGAACACCGGGGAGCTGTTTTTT
12	few	TRBV5-6	TRBJ1-2	-	CASSLATRGYTF	TGTGCCAGCAGCTTGGCTACCCGTGGCTACACCTTC
14	-	TRBV19	TRBJ1-1	TRBD1	CASTPQGGNTEAFF	TGTGCCAGTACCCCACAGGGGGGGAACACTGAAGCTTTCTTT
13	-	TRBV19	TRBJ2-1	-	CASSSGPGNEQFF	TGTGCCAGTAGTAGCGGGCCGGGTAATGAGCAGTTCTTC
18	few	TRBV7-9	TRBJ2-2	-	CASSLQEDVGRNTGELFF	TGTGCCAGCAGCTTACAGGAGGACGTCGGGCGGAACACCGGGGAGCTGTTTTTT
12	-	TRBV7-9	TRBJ1-1	TRBD1	CASSGTGSEAFF	TGTGCCAGCAGCGGGACAGGCAGTGAAGCTTTCTTT
13	-	TRBV7-9	TRBJ2-7	-	CASSATGSEEQYF	TGTGCCAGCAGCGCTACAGGTTCAGAGGAGCAGTACTTC
17	-	TRBV3-1/TRBV3-2	TRBJ2-4	TRBD2	CASSQGLAGLAKNIQYF	TGTGCCAGCAGCCAAGGGCTAGCGGGTCTAGCCAAAAACATTCAGTACTTC
15	-	TRBV2	TRBJ1-1	TRBD1	CASGSGQGFPYEAFF	TGTGCCAGTGGGTCGGGACAGGGGTTCCCCTATGAAGCTTTCTTT
12	-	TRBV2	TRBJ1-1	-	CASSARRGEAFF	TGTGCCAGCAGTGCGAGGCGTGGTGAAGCTTTCTTT
19	-	TRBV19	TRBJ2-1	TRBD2	CASSIRPSGPFSSYNEQFF	TGTGCCAGTAGTATTAGACCTAGCGGGCCATTTAGCTCCTACAATGAGCAGTTCTTC
14	-	TRBV6-1	TRBJ1-2	-	CASSESVDFGGYTF	TGTGCCAGCAGTGAGAGCGTCGACTTCGGAGGCTACACCTTC
16	once	TRBV18	TRBJ1-4	-	CASSILPQATNEKLFF	TGTGCCAGCTCCATACTCCCACAGGCAACTAATGAAAAACTGTTTTTT
14	-	TRBV2	TRBJ2-5	-	CATLKRGVAETQYF	TGTGCCACCCTAAAGCGAGGCGTCGCAGAGACCCAGTACTTC
15	-	TRBV19	TRBJ2-1	TRBD2	CASSIGTSGYNEQFF	TGTGCCAGTAGTATTGGGACTAGCGGATACAATGAGCAGTTCTTC
15	few	TRBV4-1	TRBJ1-5	TRBD1	CASSQTGGLNQPQHF	TGCGCCAGCAGCCAAACAGGGGGCCTCAATCAGCCCCAGCATTTT
15	once	TRBV5-5	TRBJ2-7	TRBD1	CASSLFDRGRSWQYF	TGTGCCAGCAGCTTGTTTGACAGGGGGCGATCTTGGCAGTACTTC
16	-	TRBV5-1	TRBJ2-6	-	CASSPTVRSGANVLTF	TGCGCCAGCAGCCCAACGGTTCGCTCTGGGGCCAACGTCCTGACTTTC
12	-	TRBV6-5	TRBJ2-1	TRBD2	CASSQTSGDQFF	TGTGCCAGCAGTCAGACTAGCGGGGATCAGTTCTTC
15	-	TRBV6-2/TRBV6-3	TRBJ2-2	-	CASSPPTDFTGELFF	TGTGCCAGCAGTCCCCCGACGGACTTCACCGGGGAGCTGTTTTTT
13	-	TRBV10-1	TRBJ1-5	-	CASSEDIVAPQHF	TGCGCCAGCAGTGAGGACATTGTGGCGCCCCAGCATTTT
15	-	TRBV2	TRBJ2-1	-	CASSGSVGSYNEQFF	TGTGCCAGCAGTGGCAGCGTCGGCTCCTACAATGAGCAGTTCTTC
10	-	TRBV14	TRBJ1-1	-	CASSHSPCFF	TGTGCCAGCAGCCATTCCCCCTGTTTCTTT
12	-	TRBV7-9	TRBJ1-1	-	CASSYMNTEAFF	TGTGCCAGCAGCTACATGAACACTGAAGCTTTCTTT
16	-	TRBV10-2	TRBJ2-1	TRBD1	CASSETGQGVVRGQFF	TGCGCCAGCAGTGAGACCGGACAGGGTGTTGTTCGGGGGCAGTTCTTC